The 12 T cell receptor beta chains below were found in one sample sequenced in a study of CD8+ T cells in alopecia areata. Treatment denoted: oral pan-JAK inhibitor, 5-10 mg twice daily. Extracted RNA was reverse transcribed into cDNA, the sequencing template. The repertoire was sequenced with immunoSEQ multiplex PCR; TCRdb's copy has only in-frame clones and lacks some. The table lists 250,000 to 300,000 clones, 58% of them singletons. The sequencing here drew on CD4+ T cells sorted from blood, taken at week 24, from a patient treated with tofacitinib. The receptors here all came from a human donor with alopecia areata.

This clone has just one count. The V call is TRBV2, the J call TRBJ1-2; D might be TRBD1 (6 bases). Trimming pared 6 bases from V and 7 bases from J, leaving 21 bases between. This CDR3 contains 15 residues. Germline V gene data show CDR1 as SNHLY and CDR2 as FYNNEI. The CDR3 DNA reads as TGTGCCAGCAGAGCCTCGGACAGCTTCTATCGTGGCTACACCTTC. Protein: CASRASDSFYRGYTF.

This clone was observed a few times. The genes are TRBV6-6 and TRBJ1-4; unclear D gene. CDR1 and CDR2 (germline): MNHNY, SVGAGI (reference sequence). The CDR3 runs to 14 residues. The V and J ends lost 6 bases and 3 bases respectively, with 11 bases between them. CDR3 residues: CASRGTASNEKLFF. CDR3 coding DNA: TGTGCCAGCAGAGGAACAGCATCTAATGAAAAACTGTTTTTT.

The chain has TRBV2 and TRBJ2-5; 8 positions match TRBD2. Germline CDR1 and CDR2: SNHLY and FYNNEI. The CDR3 totals 13 residues. The V gene end was trimmed by 3 bases and the J gene end by 5 bases; junction bases not matched to a gene: 2. The CDR3, as DNA: TGTGCCAGCAGTGACGGGGGGGTTGAGACCCAGTACTTC. As protein: CASSDGGVETQYF.

This chain joins TRBV29-1 and TRBJ1-5; 8 nucleotides align to TRBD1. CDR1 is SQVTM, CDR2 ANQGSEA, per germline. Losses at the gene ends were 4 bases for V and 7 bases for J; bases not matched to a gene: 12. The CDR3 loop spans 15 amino acids. CDR3 nucleotides: TGCAGCGTTGCCCTAGGACAGGGATTCGGGCAGCCCCAGCATTTT. Amino acid sequence: CSVALGQGFGQPQHF.

This clone has just a few counts. The chain joins TRBV30 to TRBJ2-1; 10 bases map to TRBD2. The CDR3 length is 17 residues. The junction had 18 bases not matched to a gene; V was cut back by 8 bases and J by 5 bases. Germline CDR1 reads GTSNPN; CDR2 reads SVGIG (reference sequence). CDR3 nucleotides: TGTGCCGGTACCCTCCTTAGCGGGGGGCCTTTTCACAATGAGCAGTTCTTC. It is translated as CAGTLLSGGPFHNEQFF.

V and J are TRBV4-1 and TRBJ2-5; 10 nucleotides align to TRBD2. The CDR3 length is 15 residues. V gave up 3 bases and J gave up 2 bases; unmatched junction bases: 3. Germline V gene data show CDR1 as MGHRA and CDR2 as YSYEKL. CDR3 amino acids: CASSQRGLAQETQYF. CDR3 DNA sequence: TGCGCCAGCAGCCAGAGGGGACTAGCGCAAGAGACCCAGTACTTC.

The chain employs TRBV5-6 and TRBJ1-6; D remains unclear. V lost 4 bases and J lost 0, with 5 bases in between. CDR3 length: 14 residues. Germline values: CDR1 SGHDT, CDR2 YYEEEE. The DNA for the CDR3 is TGTGCCAGCAGCGGGAGCTCCTATAATTCACCCCTCCACTTT. It codes for CASSGSSYNSPLHF.

The V and J genes are TRBV7-3 and TRBJ2-2; 10 bases match TRBD2. CDR1 SGHTA and CDR2 FQGTGA come from the germline V gene. This CDR3 contains 17 residues. V was clipped by 2 bases and J by 0 bases; unmatched bases: 3. The CDR3 DNA sequence: TGTGCCAGCAGCTTATGGGGGACTAGCGCGAACACCGGGGAGCTGTTTTTT. Translated, it gives CASSLWGTSANTGELFF.

The chain joins TRBV30 to TRBJ1-1; D not resolved. The germline V gene encodes CDR1 GTSNPN and CDR2 SVGIG (reference sequence). The CDR3 loop spans 14 amino acids. Trimming cost V 0 bases and J 3 bases, with 11 bases left between them. CDR3 in DNA: TGTGCCTGGAGTGTAGGGAGCCTAGACACTGAAGCTTTCTTT. Protein product: CAWSVGSLDTEAFF.

This clone has a handful of counts. The rearrangement uses TRBV10-3 and TRBJ1-2; the match to TRBD1 covers 8 bases. This CDR3 region has 16 residues. The germline CDR1 and CDR2 sequences are ENHRY and SYGVKD. The J segment lost 5 bases and the V segment lost 5 bases, leaving 13 bases of the junction unmatched. In nucleotides, the CDR3 is TGTGCCATCAGTTCCCCTCAAGCAGGGGGCATGTATGGCTACACCTTC. Translating gives CAISSPQAGGMYGYTF.

The chain joins TRBV19 to TRBJ1-2, with D hard to call. The V and J ends lost 5 bases and 4 bases respectively, with 14 bases between them. CDR1 and CDR2 from the germline V gene are LNHDA and SQIVND (reference sequence). The CDR3 length is 14 residues. This CDR3 is CASSEVERRYGYTF. CDR3 DNA: TGTGCCAGTAGTGAGGTCGAACGACGCTATGGCTACACCTTC.

This chain connects TRBV5-1 to TRBJ2-7; 7 nucleotides agree with TRBD1. This CDR3 comprises 14 residues. J lost 0 bases, V lost 4 bases, and 4 bases had no gene match. Germline V gives CDR1 SGHRS, CDR2 YFSETQ. The CDR3 spells CASSGDRASYEQYF. CDR3 DNA: TGCGCCAGCAGCGGGGACAGAGCCTCCTACGAGCAGTACTTC.